This T cell receptor beta chain was documented in a study of blood T cell repertoires in COVID-19. Germline CDR1 SGHNT, CDR2 YYREEE (reference sequence). V was clipped by 0 bases and J by 4 bases, with 10 bases between them. The CDR3 totals 14 residues. Data came from immunoSEQ multiplex PCR; TCRdb stores just in-frame clones and leaves some out. This table holds more than 200,000 clones, 65% to 90% found once. The sequenced sample was PBMCs or T cells enriched from blood (not recorded which). The chain has TRBV5-4 and TRBJ1-1, with D uncertain. The receptor was derived from a man aged 40-49 years who had recovered from COVID-19. The DNA of the CDR3 is TGTGCCAGCAGCTTGGACAGAGCAGGCACTGAAGCTTTCTTT. This translates into CASSLDRAGTEAFF.